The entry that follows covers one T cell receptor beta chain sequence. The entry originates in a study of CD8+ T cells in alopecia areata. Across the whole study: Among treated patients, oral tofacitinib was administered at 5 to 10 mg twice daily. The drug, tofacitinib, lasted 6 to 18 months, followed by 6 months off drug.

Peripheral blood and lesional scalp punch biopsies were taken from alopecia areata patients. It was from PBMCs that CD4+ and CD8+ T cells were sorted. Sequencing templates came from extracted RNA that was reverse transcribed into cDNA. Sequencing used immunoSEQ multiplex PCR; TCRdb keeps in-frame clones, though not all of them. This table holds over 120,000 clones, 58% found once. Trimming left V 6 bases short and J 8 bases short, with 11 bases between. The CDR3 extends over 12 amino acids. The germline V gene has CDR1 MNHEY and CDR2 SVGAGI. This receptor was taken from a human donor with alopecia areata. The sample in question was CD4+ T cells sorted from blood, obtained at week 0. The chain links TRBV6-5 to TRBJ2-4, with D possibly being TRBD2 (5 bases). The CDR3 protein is CASRSAGDIQYF. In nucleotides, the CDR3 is TGTGCCAGCAGGTCGGCCGGGGACATTCAGTACTTC.